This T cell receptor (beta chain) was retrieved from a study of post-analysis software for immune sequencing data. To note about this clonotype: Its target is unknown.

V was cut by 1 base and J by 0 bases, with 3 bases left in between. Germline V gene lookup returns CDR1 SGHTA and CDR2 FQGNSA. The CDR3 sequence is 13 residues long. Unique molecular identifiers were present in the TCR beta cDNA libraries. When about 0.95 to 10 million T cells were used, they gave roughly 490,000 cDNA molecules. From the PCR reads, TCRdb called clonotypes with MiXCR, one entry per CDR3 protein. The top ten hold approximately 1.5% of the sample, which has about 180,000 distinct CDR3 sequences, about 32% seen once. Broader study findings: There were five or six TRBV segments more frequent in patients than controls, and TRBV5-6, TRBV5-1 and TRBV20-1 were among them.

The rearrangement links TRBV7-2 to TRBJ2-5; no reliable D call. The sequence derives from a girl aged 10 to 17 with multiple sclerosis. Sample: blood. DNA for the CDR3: TGTGCCAGCAGCTTAGTGGACCAAGAGACCCAGTACTTC. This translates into CASSLVDQETQYF.